These 22 T cell receptor beta chains originate from one sample sequenced in a study of shared clonotypes between healthy human individuals. This table comes from immunoSEQ multiplex PCR, and its TCRdb copy is limited to in-frame clones, with some not included. The table has roughly 2.2 million clones, just over 90% seen once; the top ten hold 0.35% to 0.45%. Sequencing used naive CD4+ T cells from PBMCs. Specified subset: CD45RA+ positively selected. The receptors originated from a man aged 18 to 29 in good health. Some clones in this sample may be carry-over from other donors' samples.

This chain links TRBV5-1 with TRBJ2-5, with D possibly matching TRBD1 (6 bases). In germline, CDR1 is SGHRS, CDR2 YFSETQ. The CDR3 has 15 residues. V was clipped by 0 bases and J by 5 bases, with 14 bases between them. This CDR3 reads CASSLEQGIWETQYF. The CDR3 DNA follows: TGCGCCAGCAGCTTGGAGCAGGGGATTTGGGAGACCCAGTACTTC.

Note on this clone: The identical CDR3 is also encoded by other nucleotide sequences in the sample. This sequence joins TRBV4-2 and TRBJ1-5; the D gene is possibly TRBD1 (5 bases). Germline CDR1 is LGHNA and CDR2 is YNFKEQ. V lost 4 bases and J 6 bases, leaving 13 bases between the germline ends. CDR3 length: 14 residues. CDR3 region: CASSLLGEGQPQHF. The CDR3 nucleotides read TGTGCCAGCAGCCTTTTAGGGGAGGGTCAGCCCCAGCATTTT.

The V gene is TRBV5-4, the J gene TRBJ1-2; tentative D call: TRBD1 (6 bases). V shed 0 bases and J shed 7 bases, with 13 bases lying between them. This CDR3 has 14 residues. The germline V gene has CDR1 SGHNT and CDR2 YYREEE (reference sequence). The CDR3 is CASSLDSGASGYTF. CDR3 DNA sequence: TGTGCCAGCAGCTTGGATTCGGGGGCATCTGGCTACACCTTC.

This chain uses TRBV28 with TRBJ1-2; TRBD1 agrees at 10 bases. This CDR3 has 16 residues. J lost 2 bases, V lost 2 bases, and 5 bases had no gene match. Germline V gene lookup returns CDR1 MDHEN and CDR2 SYDVKM. The CDR3: CASSLPGQGVNYGYTF. The CDR3 nucleotides are TGTGCCAGCAGTTTACCCGGACAGGGGGTGAACTATGGCTACACCTTC.

The V gene is TRBV29-1, the J gene TRBJ1-4; D might be TRBD1 (5 bases). Per the germline V gene, CDR1 is SQVTM and CDR2 is ANQGSEA. Deletions cut 0 bases from V and 10 bases from J, with 18 bases between. This CDR3 spans 15 amino acids. CDR3 DNA sequence: TGCAGCGTTGAAGATGATGGGGGAACCCAAACAAAACTGTTTTTT. Translation gives CSVEDDGGTQTKLFF.

V and J are TRBV6-5 and TRBJ2-3; the D gene could be TRBD1 or TRBD2 (6 bases each). CDR3 length: 13 residues. The V and J ends lost 8 bases and 2 bases respectively, with 11 bases between them. Looked up from germline, CDR1 is MNHEY and CDR2 is SVGAGI. The CDR3: CASGRGLTDTQYF. The CDR3 bases are TGTGCCAGCGGACGGGGGCTCACAGATACGCAGTATTTT.

The chain joins TRBV5-4 to TRBJ2-1; D is perhaps TRBD2 (7 bases). The CDR3 spans 16 residues. The germline CDR1 and CDR2 sequences are SGHNT and YYREEE (reference sequence). Trimming shortened V by 4 bases and J by 1 base, and 15 bases separated the two germline ends. CDR3 sequence reads: CASSPPGGRSYNEQFF. The CDR3 region has the DNA TGTGCCAGCAGCCCGCCGGGGGGCAGGTCCTACAATGAGCAGTTCTTC.

The rearrangement links TRBV21-1 to TRBJ2-7; TRBD2, the table's D call, lacks a check against the DNA. TRBV21-1 is a recognized pseudogene. The CDR3 has 24 residues. In DNA form, the CDR3 reads TGTGCCAGCAGCAAAGATAGGGCAGGGGGCTATAGGGGACTAGCGGGAGGGCCTGGTCACGAGCAGTACTTC. It encodes CASSKDRAGGYRGLAGGPGHEQYF.

This chain uses TRBV6-4 with TRBJ2-1, with TRBD1 identical over 8 bases. Germline CDR1 MRHNA, CDR2 SNTAGT. Germline trimming cut 4 bases from V and 7 bases from J; bases unmatched to any gene: 6. The CDR3 length is 14 residues. CDR3 region: CASSADRVGNEQFF. The CDR3, as DNA: TGTGCCAGCAGTGCGGACAGGGTCGGAAATGAGCAGTTCTTC.

The rearrangement joins TRBV29-1 to TRBJ2-3, with a weak D call TRBD1 (6 bases). Trimming cost V 4 bases and J 4 bases, with 15 bases left between them. This CDR3 is 14 amino acids long. Germline V lookup: CDR1 SQVTM, CDR2 ANQGSEA. The CDR3 bases are TGCAGCGTTGGAGGGGGATCAGGCGCAGATACGCAGTATTTT. This gives the protein CSVGGGSGADTQYF.

This chain uses TRBV2 with TRBJ2-7; 7 positions agree with TRBD1. The CDR3 has 12 residues. CDR1 SNHLY and CDR2 FYNNEI come from the germline V gene. The V segment lost 9 bases and the J segment 2 bases; nucleotides outside the gene matches: 4. The CDR3 is CASWDSAYEQYF. DNA of the CDR3: TGTGCCAGTTGGGACAGTGCCTACGAGCAGTACTTC.

In this sample, this clone turned up once. The chain combines TRBV19 with TRBJ1-4; D ambiguous. The ends were cut back, 7 bases at V and 8 bases at J, with 11 bases in the middle. The CDR3 is made up of 12 amino acids. Germline CDR1 is LNHDA and CDR2 is SQIVND (reference sequence). CDR3 in amino acids: CASTESGEKLFF. In nucleotides, the CDR3 is TGTGCCAGTACCGAGTCCGGCGAAAAACTGTTTTTT.

Remarks on this clone: This same CDR3 is encoded by further DNA sequences in the sample. The V call is TRBV28, the J call TRBJ1-4; a possible D gene is TRBD1 (5 bases). V lost 2 bases and J lost 2, with 9 bases in between. Germline CDR1 is MDHEN and CDR2 is SYDVKM. The CDR3 has 15 residues. CDR3 amino acids: CASSLGGATNEKLFF. DNA of the CDR3: TGTGCCAGCAGTTTAGGGGGAGCGACTAATGAAAAACTGTTTTTT. Variable domain in full (rest from reference TRBV28 and TRBJ1-4): DVKVTQSSRYLVKRTGEKVFLECVQDMDHENMFWYRQDPGLGLRLIYFSYDVKMKEKGDIPEGYSVSREKKERFSLILESASTNQTSMYLCASSLGGATNEKLFFGSGTQLSVL.

Of note for this clone: Other DNA sequences in this sample translate to the same CDR3. In nucleotides, the CDR3 is TGTGCCAGCTCGTCGGGCAGGGCATCCTACGAGCAGTACTTC. It translates to CASSSGRASYEQYF. V gene TRBV18 combines with J gene TRBJ2-7, with D perhaps matching TRBD1 (5 bases). This CDR3 comprises 14 residues. Trimming cost V 6 bases and J 1 base, with 13 bases left between them. Germline V lookup: CDR1 KGHSH, CDR2 LQKENI. Filled out from reference TRBV18 and TRBJ2-7, the complete variable domain reads NAGVMQNPRHLVRRRGQEARLRCSPMKGHSHVYWYRQLPEEGLKFMVYLQKENIIDESGMPKERFSAEFPKEGPSILRIQQVVRGDSAAYFCASSSGRASYEQYFGPGTRLTVT.

The gene calls are TRBV5-1 and TRBJ2-7, with 9 bases that match TRBD1. The CDR3 has 16 residues. The germline CDR1 and CDR2 sequences are SGHRS and YFSETQ. J gave up 3 bases and V 4 bases, and 11 bases lay outside the gene matches. CDR3 nucleotides: TGCGCCAGCAGCATATCAACAGGGGGCGCGTTCTACGAGCAGTACTTC. This sequence encodes CASSISTGGAFYEQYF.

About this clone: This may be a read error: a much more frequent sequence differs by one nucleotide. Other DNA sequences from this sample encode an identical CDR3 as well. The rearrangement uses TRBV18 and TRBJ2-3; D not certain. The CDR3 consists of 12 residues. Germline V gene lookup returns CDR1 KGHSH and CDR2 LQKENI. The V end lost 4 bases, the J end lost 0 bases, and 2 bases lay between the germline ends. CDR3 region: CASSRSTDTQYF. Written as DNA, the CDR3 is TGTGCCAGCTCACGTAGCACAGATACGCAGTATTTT.

This chain uses TRBV10-3 with TRBJ2-4, with a tentative D call TRBD1 (5 bases). The germline CDR1 and CDR2 sequences are ENHRY and SYGVKD. V lost 0 bases and J lost 9, with 6 bases in between. This CDR3 region has 12 residues. The CDR3 loop reads CAISESQGIQYF. The CDR3 DNA is TGTGCCATCAGTGAGTCGCAGGGCATTCAGTACTTC.

The chain employs TRBV27 and TRBJ2-1; the D gene is possibly TRBD2 (5 bases). The CDR3 has 15 residues. Trimming shortened V by 5 bases and J by 2 bases, and 13 bases separated the two germline ends. Germline V lookup: CDR1 MNHEY, CDR2 SMNVEV (reference sequence). As DNA, the CDR3 is TGTGCCAGCAGTCCCCCGAGGGCCACCTACAATGAGCAGTTCTTC. Its translation is CASSPPRATYNEQFF.

The chain is built from TRBV27 and TRBJ2-7; either TRBD1 or TRBD2 may fit D (5 bases each). Looked up from germline, CDR1 is MNHEY and CDR2 is SMNVEV (reference sequence). The V end was cut by 9 bases, the J end by 3 bases, with 21 bases between. This CDR3 comprises 15 residues. In DNA form, the CDR3 reads TGTGCCAGGTGGGGACGGCCAGGAGCGATCTACGAGCAGTACTTC. As protein: CARWGRPGAIYEQYF.

In nucleotides, the CDR3 is TGTGCCAGCAGCGAGACAGGGGTGCACGAGCAGTACTTC. The encoded protein is CASSETGVHEQYF. V gene TRBV21-1 combines with J gene TRBJ2-7; TRBD1, as called in the table, went unchecked against the DNA. TRBV21-1 constitutes a pseudogene. The CDR3 is made up of 13 amino acids.

Points on this clone: Other DNA sequences in this sample translate to the same CDR3. J is TRBJ2-6 and V is TRBV11-3; unclear D gene. The germline gives CDR1 SGHNT, CDR2 YENEEA. This CDR3 comprises 13 residues. V shed 3 bases and J shed 2 bases, with 2 bases lying between them. The CDR3 spells CASSFTGANVLTF. CDR3 nucleotides: TGTGCCAGCAGCTTTACTGGGGCCAACGTCCTGACTTTC.

This chain joins TRBV5-8 and TRBJ2-7; perhaps TRBD1 as D (5 bases). Germline CDR1 SGHTS, CDR2 YDEGEE. The V end was cut by 0 bases, the J end by 6 bases, with 7 bases between. This CDR3 is 12 amino acids long. The CDR3 protein is CASSLGRGEQYF. The CDR3 region has the DNA TGTGCCAGCAGCTTGGGTAGGGGCGAGCAGTACTTC.